Shown below are 25 T cell receptor beta chains from a single sample sequenced in a study of T-cell memory formation after mild COVID-19. TCRdb ran MiXCR on the 5' RACE reads and lists one entry per CDR3 protein. The sample consists of 300,000 to 400,000 distinct CDR3 sequences, under 15% of them appearing once. Sequencing was carried out using PBMCs or a T cell subset sorted from them (not recorded which). All receptors derive from a man aged 18 to 35 who had mild COVID-19 (a few samples of this study predate the infection). Cell type and time point are not known.

The table lists this clonotype with a few counts. The V gene is TRBV7-2, the J gene TRBJ1-3; D is undetermined. This CDR3 is built from 13 residues. CDR1 is SGHTA, CDR2 FQGNSA, per germline. Trimming stripped 2 bases from V and 3 bases from J, with 5 bases between. CDR3 bases: TGTGCCAGCAGCTTAATCGGTGGAAACACCATATATTTT. Translated: CASSLIGGNTIYF.

This clonotype was observed a handful of times. The rearrangement links TRBV7-9 to TRBJ2-7, with D possibly matching TRBD2 (7 bases). V lost 5 bases and J 2 bases, leaving 16 bases between the germline ends. The CDR3 runs to 15 residues. Germline V gene lookup returns CDR1 SEHNR and CDR2 FQNEAQ (reference sequence). The CDR3: CASSPGEGTPYEQYF. CDR3 nucleotides: TGTGCCAGCAGCCCAGGGGAGGGAACCCCCTACGAGCAGTACTTC.

The V gene is TRBV6-1, the J gene TRBJ1-6, with a tentative D call TRBD1 (5 bases). This CDR3 is 18 amino acids long. Germline V gene sequence: CDR1 MNHNS, CDR2 SASEGT. Trimming removed 2 bases at V and 0 bases at J, with 14 bases between. The CDR3 spells CASSELGLRSSYNSPLHF. The CDR3 coding sequence is TGTGCCAGCAGTGAACTGGGACTCCGGAGCTCCTATAATTCACCCCTCCACTTT.

The CDR3 sequence: CASSYQRNYNEQFF. CDR3 coding DNA: TGTGCCAGCAGTTATCAGCGGAACTACAATGAGCAGTTCTTC. This sequence joins TRBV6-8 and TRBJ2-1, with D possibly being TRBD2 (5 bases). Trimming took off 3 bases at V and 3 bases at J, with 9 bases between the two ends. The germline V gene encodes CDR1 MNHGY and CDR2 SAAAGT. The CDR3 contains 14 residues.

This clonotype was detected only a few times. The rearrangement joins TRBV5-5 to TRBJ1-2; 9 nucleotides agree with TRBD1. CDR1 and CDR2 from the germline V gene are SGHKS and YYEKEE (reference sequence). After removal of 0 bases from V and 3 bases from J, the junction contained 9 bases not matched to a gene. The CDR3 extends over 17 amino acids. The CDR3 is CASSLVPDWTGDYGYTF. CDR3 in DNA: TGTGCCAGCAGCTTGGTGCCCGATTGGACAGGGGACTATGGCTACACCTTC.

The CDR3 nucleotides read TGTGCCAGCATCCAGGGGGGGAGTACTGAAGCTTTCTTT. It encodes CASIQGGSTEAFF. The rearrangement uses TRBV27 and TRBJ1-1; 7 bases map to TRBD1. Looked up from germline, CDR1 is MNHEY and CDR2 is SMNVEV (reference sequence). The V and J ends lost 7 bases and 5 bases, in that order; junction bases with no gene match: 7. The CDR3 spans 13 residues.

The gene calls are TRBV3-1 and TRBJ2-2, with D maybe TRBD2 (5 bases). Trimming took off 4 bases at V and 7 bases at J, with 10 bases between the two ends. Per germline, CDR1 LGHDT and CDR2 YNNKEL (reference sequence). The CDR3 spans 13 residues. This chain's CDR3 is CASSPSGNGELFF. The CDR3, as DNA: TGTGCCAGCAGCCCGAGCGGAAACGGGGAGCTGTTTTTT.

This clonotype was found a few times. This rearrangement joins TRBV28 to TRBJ2-6; the D gene is possibly TRBD2 (5 bases). CDR1 is MDHEN and CDR2 is SYDVKM in the germline V gene. The V end was cut by 4 bases, the J end by 3 bases, with 16 bases between. CDR3 size: 17 residues. CDR3 in amino acids: CASSSRRSQYGANVLTF. Written as DNA, the CDR3 is TGTGCCAGCAGTTCCCGGAGGAGCCAATATGGGGCCAACGTCCTGACTTTC. The variable domain in full, with the rest retrieved from reference TRBV28 and TRBJ2-6, is DVKVTQSSRYLVKRTGEKVFLECVQDMDHENMFWYRQDPGLGLRLIYFSYDVKMKEKGDIPEGYSVSREKKERFSLILESASTNQTSMYLCASSSRRSQYGANVLTFGAGSRLTVL.

The sample holds a few counts of this clonotype. The chain links TRBV5-4 to TRBJ2-4; D tentatively reads TRBD1 or TRBD2 (5 bases each). Per the germline V gene, CDR1 is SGHNT and CDR2 is YYREEE (reference sequence). V lost 4 bases and J 7 bases, leaving 21 bases between the germline ends. The CDR3 runs to 16 residues. The CDR3 protein is CASSVEGANSGNIQYF. The CDR3 DNA sequence: TGTGCCAGCAGCGTCGAAGGGGCTAACTCGGGGAACATTCAGTACTTC.

A word on this clonotype: The missing conserved phenylalanine or tryptophan at the end of this CDR3 makes a read error likely. The CDR3 bases are TGTGCCAGCAGTTTTCATGGGGAAGAGACCCAGTACTTA. Translation gives CASSFHGEETQYL. The chain uses TRBV12-3 or TRBV12-4 and TRBJ2-5; no clear D. The CDR3 covers 13 residues. V shed 3 bases and J shed 3 bases, with 8 bases lying between them.

In this sample, this clonotype turned up a few times. The chain joins TRBV4-3 to TRBJ2-5; unclear D gene. V lost 0 bases to trimming and J lost 2 bases, with 19 bases between them. The germline gives CDR1 LGHNA, CDR2 YSLEER. CDR3 length: 18 residues. This CDR3 is CASSQEVFGTNQQETQYF. CDR3 in DNA: TGCGCCAGCAGCCAAGAGGTTTTCGGAACCAACCAACAAGAGACCCAGTACTTC.

This clonotype came up a few times. The chain employs TRBV15 and TRBJ2-3; maybe TRBD2 (7 bases). The V gene lost 5 bases and the J gene lost 7 bases, with 19 bases spanning the gap. The CDR3 is 15 residues long. Germline values: CDR1 LNHNV, CDR2 YYDKDF (reference sequence). The CDR3 spells CATSVGRGLTYTQYF. The CDR3 DNA is TGTGCCACCAGCGTCGGGCGGGGGCTCACTTATACGCAGTATTTT.

The genes are TRBV6-2 or TRBV6-3 and TRBJ1-2, with 10 bases aligning to TRBD1. The CDR3 totals 14 residues. From germline, CDR1 is MNHEY and CDR2 SVGEGT. The V gene end was trimmed by 5 bases and the J gene end by 9 bases; junction bases not matched to a gene: 9. The CDR3 DNA follows: TGTGCCAGCAGTCTGGGACAGGGGAGAGTAAGCTACACCTTC. This sequence encodes CASSLGQGRVSYTF.

The CDR3 bases are TGTGCCAGCAGCCCCCGCGGACGGGCTAGCACAGATACGCAGTATTTT. The encoded protein is CASSPRGRASTDTQYF. V usage is TRBV13 and J usage is TRBJ2-3; D is unclear. V shed 5 bases and J shed 0 bases, with 15 bases lying between them. From germline, CDR1 is PRHDT and CDR2 FYEKMQ (reference sequence). This CDR3 is built from 16 residues.

This clonotype came up many times. This sequence joins TRBV4-1 and TRBJ1-1, with 7 bases identical to TRBD1. CDR3 length: 16 amino acids. Germline lookup yields CDR1 MGHRA and CDR2 YSYEKL. V was clipped by 0 bases and J by 2 bases; unmatched bases: 6. CDR3 sequence: CASSQDPGGANTEAFF. The CDR3 DNA is TGCGCCAGCAGCCAAGACCCAGGGGGAGCAAACACTGAAGCTTTCTTT.

The V gene is TRBV5-6, the J gene TRBJ1-1; a possible D gene is TRBD1 (6 bases). Per germline, CDR1 SGHDT and CDR2 YYEEEE. The CDR3 runs 15 residues. V lost 1 base to trimming and J lost 1 base, with 11 bases between them. The CDR3 sequence: CASSLWGATNTEAFF. The DNA of the CDR3 is TGTGCCAGCAGCTTGTGGGGGGCCACGAACACTGAAGCTTTCTTT.

This clonotype was found a few times. The V and J genes are TRBV4-3 and TRBJ1-1; D unresolved. CDR1 is LGHNA, CDR2 YSLEER, per germline. This CDR3 has 12 residues. The V end lost 3 bases, the J end lost 6 bases, and 8 bases lay between the germline ends. CDR3 residues: CASSQAGAEAFF. CDR3 nucleotides: TGCGCCAGCAGCCAGGCAGGAGCTGAAGCTTTCTTT.

The J gene is TRBJ2-1, the V gene TRBV4-2; maybe TRBD2 (6 bases). The CDR3 sequence is 16 residues long. The V end was cut by 0 bases, the J end by 4 bases, with 13 bases between. Germline CDR1 is LGHNA and CDR2 is YNFKEQ. For the CDR3, the DNA is TGTGCCAGCAGCCAAGAGCTGTTAGCGGAGTACAATGAGCAGTTCTTC. This translates into CASSQELLAEYNEQFF.

This clonotype showed up just a few times. The V and J genes are TRBV12-3 or TRBV12-4 and TRBJ2-7; D not certain. The ends were cut back, 3 bases at V and 4 bases at J, with 7 bases in the middle. This CDR3 spans 12 amino acids. CDR3 region: CASSFGEYEQYF. Written as DNA, the CDR3 is TGTGCCAGCAGTTTCGGCGAGTACGAGCAGTACTTC.

This clonotype was seen at least ten times. The V and J genes are TRBV6-5 and TRBJ2-5; tentative D call: TRBD1 (6 bases). Trimming stripped 5 bases from V and 2 bases from J, with 15 bases between. CDR3 length: 15 residues. Germline V gene lookup returns CDR1 MNHEY and CDR2 SVGAGI. CDR3 loop: CASSRRGVGQETQYF. The CDR3 nucleotides are TGTGCCAGCAGTCGCAGGGGAGTCGGACAAGAGACCCAGTACTTC.

There are a few counts of this clonotype. This chain connects TRBV10-3 to TRBJ1-2; possible D gene TRBD1, 5 bases. Germline V CDR1 and CDR2: ENHRY, SYGVKD. V was cut by 3 bases and J by 1 base, with 12 bases left in between. This CDR3 has 15 residues. The CDR3 spells CAISDGAVNNYGYTF. In DNA, the CDR3 is TGTGCCATCAGTGATGGGGCGGTTAATAACTATGGCTACACCTTC.

DNA for the CDR3: TGTGCCAGCAGCCCAGAGACAGGGCGGACCTACAATGAGCAGTTCTTC. Translation: CASSPETGRTYNEQFF. This chain connects TRBV7-3 to TRBJ2-1, with 7 bases that match TRBD1. The CDR3 contains 16 residues. Germline CDR1 is SGHTA and CDR2 is FQGTGA. The V segment lost 5 bases and the J segment 2 bases; nucleotides outside the gene matches: 9.

This rearrangement joins TRBV7-9 to TRBJ2-1, with 7 bases aligning to TRBD2. Germline CDR1 SEHNR, CDR2 FQNEAQ (reference sequence). After removal of 8 bases from V and 0 bases from J, the junction contained 7 bases not matched to a gene. This CDR3 is 15 amino acids long. The CDR3 is CASSRAGISYNEQFF. As DNA, the CDR3 is TGTGCCAGCTCGAGAGCGGGGATCTCCTACAATGAGCAGTTCTTC.

The J gene is TRBJ2-3, the V gene TRBV15; unclear D gene. Germline CDR1 reads LNHNV; CDR2 reads YYDKDF (reference sequence). The ends were cut back, 6 bases at V and 0 bases at J, with 16 bases in the middle. The CDR3 sequence is 16 residues long. CDR3 DNA sequence: TGTGCCACCAGTTCGGTTTCTAGGGCTAGCACAGATACGCAGTATTTT. This codes for CATSSVSRASTDTQYF. Full variable domain (missing parts from reference TRBV15 and TRBJ2-3): DAMVIQNPRYQVTQFGKPVTLSCSQTLNHNVMYWYQQKSSQAPKLLFHYYDKDFNNEADTPDNFQSRRPNTSFCFLDIRSPGLGDTAMYLCATSSVSRASTDTQYFGPGTRLTVL.

This clonotype was seen a few times. This chain uses TRBV6-2 or TRBV6-3 with TRBJ2-1, with 10 nucleotides matching TRBD2. The CDR3 extends over 16 amino acids. V shed 9 bases and J 3 bases; nucleotides not matched to a gene: 11. Germline V gives CDR1 MNHEY, CDR2 SVGEGT. CDR3 region: CASRLAGNVLYNEQFF. The CDR3 nucleotides read TGTGCCAGTAGACTAGCGGGCAATGTACTCTACAATGAGCAGTTCTTC.